The following is a TCR beta chain sequence with its context. Antigen specificity is unknown. A much larger clone sits a single nucleotide away, making a read error possible. TCRdb re-called the PCR reads through MiXCR, storing one row per CDR3 protein. This sample yields approximately 670,000 distinct CDR3 sequences, of which less than 20% are seen a single time; 0.85% to 0.9% belongs to the top ten. Germline CDR1 reads MNHEY; CDR2 reads SMNVEV (reference sequence). Trimming cost V 5 bases and J 0 bases, with 13 bases left between them. This CDR3 spans 15 amino acids. The sample comes from a study of molecular identifiers for immune sequencing clone quantification. Regarding the study as a whole: In cases of identical TCR molecules sharing a barcode, highly expanded clone sizes could be underestimated.

Naive CD8 library inputs spanned roughly 18,000 to 1,100,000 sorted cells and 10%, 30% or 50% RNA. Sorting was used to obtain naive CD8 T cells (CD8+CD4-CCR7+CD45RA+). The sequencing input was naive CD8+ T cells from blood, with Jurkat cell RNA spiked in. Sample subset: FACS-sorted CD8+CD4-CCR7+CD45RA+ naive T cells. The source of this sequence is a human donor in good health. Some libraries in this study had Jurkat cell RNA spiked in. The chain combines TRBV27 with TRBJ1-1; possible D gene TRBD1, 5 bases. The DNA for the CDR3 is TGTGCCAGCAGTCCGCTGGCAGGGATGAACACTGAAGCTTTCTTT. This gives the protein CASSPLAGMNTEAFF.